The T cell receptor (beta chain) described here comes from a study of Ad26.COV2.S vaccination and SARS-CoV-2 variants. Study-level information: Of the COV1001 trial arms, the Ad26.COV2.S arm included the donor. The authors gave Ad26.COV2.S intramuscularly, either once or twice 56 days apart.

Some clones are missing from TCRdb's copy, which holds only in-frame ones; the method was immunoSEQ multiplex PCR. The sample comprises about 440,000 clones, around 90% of which are singletons, and approximately 4.3% rests with the top ten. Treatment denoted: some 20 received Ad26.COV2.S at low or high dose, single or two shots; 5 received placebo; per-sample allocation not given. Sampling was done on day 63 after the first vaccine or placebo injection. Whoever gave the sample was an adult aged 18-55 years in Boston. Germline lookup yields CDR1 LGHNA and CDR2 YSLEER. The junction had 4 bases not matched to a gene; V was cut back by 0 bases and J by 5 bases. This CDR3 is 15 amino acids long.

The sequence derives from a person between 18 and 59 years old who received the Ad26.COV2.S COVID-19 vaccine or a placebo. The sample here was peripheral blood, taken in a trial of Ad26.COV2.S vaccine versus placebo. The V call is TRBV4-3, the J call TRBJ2-1; 7 nucleotides line up with TRBD2. CDR3 amino acids: CASSQDLLADNEQFF. DNA for the CDR3: TGCGCCAGCAGCCAAGACCTCCTAGCGGACAATGAGCAGTTCTTC.